This T cell receptor (beta chain) was identified in a study of T cells after yellow fever vaccination. Each CDR3 protein is one row after TCRdb ran MiXCR on the 5' RACE reads. Of 300,000 or so distinct CDR3 sequences listed, 3.5% to 4.5% were seen once; the top ten hold less than 25%. This clonotype has only a few counts. Its antigen remains unknown. General study results and limits: Clonotypes appearing in both CD4 and CD8 compartments existed, and their share was small. Faster peaking, at day 5 versus 15, marked a secondary response that was weaker.

Material: PBMCs, obtained 5 days after the yellow fever booster vaccination. This sequence was found in a man younger than 30 who received the YFV17D yellow fever vaccine.

The CDR3 coding sequence is TGCGCCAGCAGCCAAGTTATGGCCCTGGGGCCAGATACGCAGTATTTT. Amino acid sequence: CASSQVMALGPDTQYF. This chain links TRBV4-1 with TRBJ2-3; a possible D gene is TRBD1 (5 bases). CDR3 length: 16 amino acids. V was pared by 1 base and J by 4 bases, with 15 bases between. CDR1 and CDR2 from the germline V gene are MGHRA and YSYEKL.